Included here is one T cell receptor (beta chain) sequence, with context. As yet, its antigen is unknown. This entry comes from a study of cytomegalovirus exposure and HLA in healthy donors. The PCR made use of 60 Vbeta and 13 Jbeta primers. Here immunoSEQ multiplex PCR was the method, and the copy in TCRdb shows in-frame clones only, minus some. The data show fewer than 130,000 clones, 70% to 85% seen once. Study findings and constraints: Among the CMV-associated chains, a few were confirmed in vitro as specific for CMV antigens.

This TCR was recovered from a man aged 25 to 40 in good health and CMV-seropositive. The specimen sequenced was PBMCs.

The CDR3, as DNA: TGTGCCAGCAACGCGGGACAGGGGGCGCTGGGGACCCAGTACTTC. This translates into CASNAGQGALGTQYF. The chain is built from TRBV11-2 and TRBJ2-5; TRBD1 matches at 12 bases. Germline CDR1 is SGHAT and CDR2 is FQNNGV. This CDR3 has 15 amino acids. V lost 7 bases, J lost 7 bases, and 10 bases stayed unmatched.